A selection of T cell receptor beta chains follows, all from one sample in a study of T cell responses to AZD1222 COVID-19 vaccine. Some clones are missing from TCRdb's copy, which holds only in-frame ones; the method was immunoSEQ multiplex PCR. The sample records roughly 100,000 clones, about nine tenths being singletons. This specimen was peripheral blood, taken on day 0 of AZD1222 vaccination. The receptor set was obtained from an adult in good health. Both conserved end residues are part of each CDR3. Each record gives: CDR3 protein, CDR3 DNA, J gene, D gene, V gene, clone size. D genes are given only for firm matches. Expanded clones are given a class, and other clones once, few, many or no size at all.

CDR3 protein: CASSLRPTPQETQYF; CDR3 DNA: TGTGCCAGCAGCTTGAGACCTACACCCCAAGAGACCCAGTACTTC; J gene: TRBJ2-5; D gene: -; V gene: TRBV5-4; clone size: -
CDR3 protein: CAWTPVRRMNTEAFF; CDR3 DNA: TGTGCCTGGACCCCTGTCCGGCGAATGAACACTGAAGCTTTCTTT; J gene: TRBJ1-1; D gene: -; V gene: TRBV30; clone size: -
CDR3 protein: CASSPGTSDWNEQFF; CDR3 DNA: TGTGCCAGCAGTCCCGGGACTAGCGATTGGAATGAGCAGTTCTTC; J gene: TRBJ2-1; D gene: TRBD2; V gene: TRBV5-4; clone size: -
CDR3 protein: CASSLSFRGSAKNIQYF; CDR3 DNA: TGTGCCAGCAGTTTATCGTTCCGGGGTTCAGCCAAAAACATTCAGTACTTC; J gene: TRBJ2-4; D gene: -; V gene: TRBV27; clone size: once
CDR3 protein: CASSQMVGLNEQFF; CDR3 DNA: TGCGCCAGCAGCCAAATGGTGGGACTTAATGAGCAGTTCTTC; J gene: TRBJ2-1; D gene: -; V gene: TRBV4-3; clone size: -
CDR3 protein: CASSPGGSYNEQFF; CDR3 DNA: TGTGCCAGCAGCCCAGGGGGATCCTACAATGAGCAGTTCTTC; J gene: TRBJ2-1; D gene: TRBD1; V gene: TRBV11-3; clone size: -
CDR3 protein: CASSYVAGRNEKLFF; CDR3 DNA: TGTGCCAGCAGTTACGTGGCAGGGCGAAATGAAAAACTGTTTTTT; J gene: TRBJ1-4; D gene: -; V gene: TRBV6-6; clone size: -
CDR3 protein: CASSPDNLNTYEQYF; CDR3 DNA: TGTGCCAGCAGCCCCGACAACCTAAACACCTACGAGCAGTACTTC; J gene: TRBJ2-7; D gene: -; V gene: TRBV7-9; clone size: -
CDR3 protein: CASLDRVGPYEQYF; CDR3 DNA: TGTGCCAGCCTCGACAGGGTTGGTCCCTACGAGCAGTACTTC; J gene: TRBJ2-7; D gene: TRBD1; V gene: TRBV2; clone size: -
CDR3 protein: CASSLVESPGYTF; CDR3 DNA: TGTGCCAGCAGTTTGGTGGAATCTCCCGGCTACACCTTC; J gene: TRBJ1-2; D gene: -; V gene: TRBV12-3/TRBV12-4; clone size: -
CDR3 protein: CASRDPTGLHQPQHF; CDR3 DNA: TGTGCCAGCAGAGATCCGACAGGGCTTCATCAGCCCCAGCATTTT; J gene: TRBJ1-5; D gene: TRBD1; V gene: TRBV6-6; clone size: once
CDR3 protein: CASSLDHVGDNEQFF; CDR3 DNA: TGTGCCAGCAGCCTGGACCACGTTGGGGACAATGAGCAGTTCTTC; J gene: TRBJ2-1; D gene: -; V gene: TRBV7-2; clone size: -
CDR3 protein: CASSLGQGSEKLFF; CDR3 DNA: TGTGCCAGCAGCTTAGGACAGGGAAGCGAAAAACTGTTTTTT; J gene: TRBJ1-4; D gene: TRBD1; V gene: TRBV7-9; clone size: -
CDR3 protein: CASSLTSGGYNEQFF; CDR3 DNA: TGTGCCAGCAGCTTGACTAGCGGGGGCTACAATGAGCAGTTCTTC; J gene: TRBJ2-1; D gene: TRBD2; V gene: TRBV7-3; clone size: -
CDR3 protein: CATSSPGTEPYGYTF; CDR3 DNA: TGTGCCACCAGCAGTCCCGGGACAGAACCCTATGGCTACACCTTC; J gene: TRBJ1-2; D gene: TRBD1; V gene: TRBV15; clone size: -
CDR3 protein: CSVGGAVIEAFF; CDR3 DNA: TGCAGCGTGGGAGGGGCAGTAATTGAAGCTTTCTTT; J gene: TRBJ1-1; D gene: -; V gene: TRBV29-1; clone size: -
CDR3 protein: CASSFSFATEAFF; CDR3 DNA: TGTGCCAGCAGCTTTAGTTTTGCCACTGAAGCTTTCTTT; J gene: TRBJ1-1; D gene: -; V gene: TRBV11-2; clone size: -
CDR3 protein: CATSTGLEGYEQYF; CDR3 DNA: TGTGCCACCAGTACAGGACTTGAGGGCTACGAGCAGTACTTC; J gene: TRBJ2-7; D gene: -; V gene: TRBV2; clone size: -
CDR3 protein: CASSIRWAGVQPQHF; CDR3 DNA: TGTGCCAGTAGTATTCGGTGGGCAGGGGTACAGCCCCAGCATTTT; J gene: TRBJ1-5; D gene: -; V gene: TRBV19; clone size: -
CDR3 protein: CASSIGGFINSPLHF; CDR3 DNA: TGTGCCAGTAGTATAGGCGGGTTCATCAATTCACCCCTCCACTTT; J gene: TRBJ1-6; D gene: -; V gene: TRBV19; clone size: -
CDR3 protein: CASSYSGGPTNEQFF; CDR3 DNA: TGTGCCAGCAGCTATAGCGGGGGGCCTACCAATGAGCAGTTCTTC; J gene: TRBJ2-1; D gene: TRBD2; V gene: TRBV7-2; clone size: once
CDR3 protein: CASSQGTSYGYTF; CDR3 DNA: TGCGCCAGCAGCCAAGGTACTTCCTATGGCTACACCTTC; J gene: TRBJ1-2; D gene: -; V gene: TRBV4-1; clone size: -